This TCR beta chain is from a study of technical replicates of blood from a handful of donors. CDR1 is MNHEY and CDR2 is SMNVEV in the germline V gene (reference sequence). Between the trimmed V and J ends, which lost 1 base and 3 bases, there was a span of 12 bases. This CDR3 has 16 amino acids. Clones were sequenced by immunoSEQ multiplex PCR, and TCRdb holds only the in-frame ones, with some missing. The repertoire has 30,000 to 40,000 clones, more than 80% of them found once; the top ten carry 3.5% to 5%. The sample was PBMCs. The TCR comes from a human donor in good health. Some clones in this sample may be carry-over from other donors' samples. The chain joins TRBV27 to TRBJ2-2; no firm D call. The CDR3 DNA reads TGTGCCAGCAGTTTATACCCTGGGCCATACACCGGGGAGCTGTTTTTT. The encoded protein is CASSLYPGPYTGELFF.